This note documents a single T cell receptor (beta chain) sequence. Its antigen is undetermined. TCRdb fed the 5' RACE reads into MiXCR, producing one record per CDR3 protein. The sample yields hundreds of thousands of distinct CDR3 sequences, roughly a quarter seen once. This specimen belongs to a study of identical twins. Healthy Caucasians supplied all donations. Whole-study findings and limits: Memory repertoires showed no such pattern, whereas abundant cord blood beta clonotypes carried fewer insertions. Conclusions rested on cross-sectional statistics rather than following the same donors.

The CDR3 has 14 residues. V was pared by 0 bases and J by 8 bases, with 13 bases between. CDR1 is DFQATT and CDR2 is SNEGSKA in the germline V gene (reference sequence). These records were also assigned to another study, of T cells expressing NK-cell markers. That study reports: A handful of donors showed these clonotypes also leading the CD3+CD56-NKG2C+ fraction.

The sample was CD4+ T cells sorted from blood. The rearrangement joins TRBV20-1 to TRBJ1-4, with D perhaps TRBD1 (6 bases). The clonotype was recovered from a woman younger than 30 in good health. The CDR3 region has the DNA TGCAGTGCTAGAGATTACCGGACAGTAGAAAAACTGTTTTTT. This sequence encodes CSARDYRTVEKLFF.